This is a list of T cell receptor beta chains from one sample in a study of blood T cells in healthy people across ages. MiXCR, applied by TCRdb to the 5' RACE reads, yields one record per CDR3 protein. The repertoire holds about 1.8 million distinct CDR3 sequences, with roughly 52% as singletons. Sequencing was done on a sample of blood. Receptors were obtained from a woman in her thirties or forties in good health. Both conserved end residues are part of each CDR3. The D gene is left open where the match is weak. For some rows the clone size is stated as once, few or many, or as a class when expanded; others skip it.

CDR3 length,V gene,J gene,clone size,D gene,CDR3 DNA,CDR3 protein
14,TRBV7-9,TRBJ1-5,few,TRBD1,TGTGCCAGCAGTTCAGGGGGTCTCGGGGGGCCCCAGCATTTT,CASSSGGLGGPQHF
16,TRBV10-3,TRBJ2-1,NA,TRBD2,TGTGCCATCAGTGTGTCTGATAGCGGGGGGGCCGGTGAGCAGTTCTTC,CAISVSDSGGAGEQFF
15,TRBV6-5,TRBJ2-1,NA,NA,TGTGCCAGCAGTTACTCGAGTCTGGGGGGCTCTGAGCAGTTCTTC,CASSYSSLGGSEQFF
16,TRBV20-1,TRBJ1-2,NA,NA,TGCAGTGCCTCCTCTGGGGCCAGGGCGACTGTCTATGGCTACACCTTC,CSASSGARATVYGYTF
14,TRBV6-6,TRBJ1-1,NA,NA,TGTGCCAGCAGTTACCGACAGATGGGCACTGAAGCTTTCTTT,CASSYRQMGTEAFF
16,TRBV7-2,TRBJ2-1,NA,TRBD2,TGTGCCAGCAGCTTAGGGAGCGGGGGCCCCGACAATGAGCAGTTCTTC,CASSLGSGGPDNEQFF
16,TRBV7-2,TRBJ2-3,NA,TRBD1,TGTGCCAGCAGCTCCCGATCAGGGGGCAGCACAGATACGCAGTATTTT,CASSSRSGGSTDTQYF
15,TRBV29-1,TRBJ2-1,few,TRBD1,TGCAGCGTTGAAGGGGGACAGGGCCCCTACAATGAGCAGTTCTTC,CSVEGGQGPYNEQFF
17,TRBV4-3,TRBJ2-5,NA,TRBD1,TGCGCCAGCAGCCAGGCCGGGACAGGGGTTTGGGGAGAGACCCAGTACTTC,CASSQAGTGVWGETQYF
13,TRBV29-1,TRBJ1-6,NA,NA,TGCAGCGTTGAAGAGGACCCCAATTCACCCCTCCACTTT,CSVEEDPNSPLHF
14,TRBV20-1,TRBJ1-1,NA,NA,TGCAGTGCTAGAGATGGGCCAGGGAAAACTGAAGCTTTCTTT,CSARDGPGKTEAFF
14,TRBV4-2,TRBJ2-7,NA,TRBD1,TGTGCCAGCAGCCGACACGGACAGGGCTACGAGCAGTACTTC,CASSRHGQGYEQYF
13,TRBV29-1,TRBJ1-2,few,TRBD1,TGCAGCGTTGAAAGGGACAGGGCCTATGGCTACACCTTC,CSVERDRAYGYTF
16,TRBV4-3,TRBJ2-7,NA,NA,TGCGCCAGCAGCCAAGGGGGGGCGGGATTGAAAAACGAGCAGTACTTC,CASSQGGAGLKNEQYF
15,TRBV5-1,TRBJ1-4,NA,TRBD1,TGCGCCAGCAGCTTTGAGCAGGGGGTGAATGAAAAACTGTTTTTT,CASSFEQGVNEKLFF
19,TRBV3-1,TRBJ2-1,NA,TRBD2,TGTGCCAGCAGCCAAGTCCGATTGATAGCGGGGGGATTCTACAATGAGCAGTTTTTC,CASSQVRLIAGGFYNEQFF
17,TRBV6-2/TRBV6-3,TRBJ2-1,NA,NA,TGTGCCAGCAGTTACGCGGCAGCTACTAGCTCCTACAATGAGCAGTTCTTC,CASSYAAATSSYNEQFF
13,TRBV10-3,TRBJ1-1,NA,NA,TGTGCCATCAGTGAGTCGAAGGCCGGCTGGGCTTTCTTT,CAISESKAGWAFF
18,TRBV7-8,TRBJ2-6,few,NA,TGTGCCAGCAGCTTAAACGGAGTAACGGGGGCTGGGGCCAACGTCCTGACTTTC,CASSLNGVTGAGANVLTF
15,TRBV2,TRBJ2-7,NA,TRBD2,TGTGCCAGCAGTGAAACGCGGACTAGCGACTACGAGCAGTACTTC,CASSETRTSDYEQYF
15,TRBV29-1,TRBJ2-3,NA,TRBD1,TGCAGCGTTGATAAAACGGGACAGGGGATAGATACGCAGTATTTT,CSVDKTGQGIDTQYF
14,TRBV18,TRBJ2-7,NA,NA,TGTGCCAGCTCACCTTATCCCCCGCCCGGCGAGCAGTACTTC,CASSPYPPPGEQYF
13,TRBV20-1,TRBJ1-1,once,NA,TGCAGTGCCCTAAAGATGGGGAACACTGAAGCTTTCTTT,CSALKMGNTEAFF
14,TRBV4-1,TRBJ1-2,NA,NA,TGCGCCAGCAGCCAAGGAGAGCTTCACTATGGCTACACCTTC,CASSQGELHYGYTF
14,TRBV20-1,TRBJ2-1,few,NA,TGCAGTGCTGGACCCCCGGGACGGGGAGGAGAGCAGTTCTTC,CSAGPPGRGGEQFF
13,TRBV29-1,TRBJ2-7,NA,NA,TGCAGCGTTGAAGGTACAGGAACCCACGAGCAGTACTTC,CSVEGTGTHEQYF
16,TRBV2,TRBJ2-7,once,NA,TGTGCCAGCAGGGTTATTGATATCAGATCTACGTTCGAGCAGTACTTC,CASRVIDIRSTFEQYF
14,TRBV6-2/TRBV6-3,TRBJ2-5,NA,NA,TGTGCCAGCAGTTACCGCGGGGGCGAGGAGACCCAGTACTTC,CASSYRGGEETQYF
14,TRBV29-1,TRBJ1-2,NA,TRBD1,TGCAGCGTGACCGGGACAGAGACTAACTATGGCTACACCTTC,CSVTGTETNYGYTF
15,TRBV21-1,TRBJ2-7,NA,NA,TGTGCCAGCAGCAAATACGGCGTCCTTAGCTACGAGCAGTACTTC,CASSKYGVLSYEQYF
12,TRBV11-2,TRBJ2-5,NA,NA,TGTGCCAGCAGCCCCCCATCTGAGACCCGGTACTTC,CASSPPSETRYF
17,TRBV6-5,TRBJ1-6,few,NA,TGTGCCAGCAGTTACTCGGAGCATAGGGAGACTAATTCACCCCTCCACTTT,CASSYSEHRETNSPLHF
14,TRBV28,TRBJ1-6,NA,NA,TGTGCCATCGGATTGGGACTATTTAATTCACCCCTCCACTTT,CAIGLGLFNSPLHF
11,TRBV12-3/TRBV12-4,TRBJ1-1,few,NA,TGTGCCAGCAGTTTCAGGTCAGTTGCTTTCTTT,CASSFRSVAFF
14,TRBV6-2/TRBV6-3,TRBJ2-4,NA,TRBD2,TGTGCCAGCAGTAACCCAGGGAGGGAGGACGAGCGGTACTTC,CASSNPGREDERYF
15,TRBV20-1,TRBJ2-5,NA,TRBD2,TGCAGTGCTCAGGCCTTTGCGGGGGGGAACAATGAGCAGTACTTC,CSAQAFAGGNNEQYF
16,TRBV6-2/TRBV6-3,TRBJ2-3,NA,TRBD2,TGTGCCAGCAGTTACTCGGGTGCGGGGGGGTCAGGTACGCAGTATTTT,CASSYSGAGGSGTQYF
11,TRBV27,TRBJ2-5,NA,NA,TGTGCCAGCGGAAAACAAGAGACCCAGTACTTC,CASGKQETQYF
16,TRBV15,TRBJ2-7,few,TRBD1,TGTGCCACCAGCAGGGCCGGACAGGCGAAAACCTACGAGCAGTACTTC,CATSRAGQAKTYEQYF
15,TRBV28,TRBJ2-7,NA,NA,TGTGCCAGCTATGCTAGGGGGGGCGGCTCCTACGAGCAGTACTTC,CASYARGGGSYEQYF
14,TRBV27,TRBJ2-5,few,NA,TGTGCCAGCAGTTTATCGAAGGATGGAGAGACCCAGTACTTC,CASSLSKDGETQYF
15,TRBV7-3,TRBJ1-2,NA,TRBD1,TGTGCCAGCAGCCCGACAGGGATCGAGAGCTATGGCTACACCTTC,CASSPTGIESYGYTF
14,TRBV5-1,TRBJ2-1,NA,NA,TGCGCCAGCAGCAGCCGGGCCCCAGAAGATGAGCAGTTCTTC,CASSSRAPEDEQFF
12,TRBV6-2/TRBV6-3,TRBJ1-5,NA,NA,TGTGCCAGCAAGCCTCAGGATCAGCCCCAGCATTTT,CASKPQDQPQHF
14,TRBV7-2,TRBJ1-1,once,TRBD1,TGTGCCAGCAGCGCAGACAGGGCGAGGACTGAAGCTTTCTTT,CASSADRARTEAFF
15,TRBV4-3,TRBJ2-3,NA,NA,TGCGCCAGCAGCCAAGTTGGGGGTTTTACAGATACGCAGTATTTT,CASSQVGGFTDTQYF
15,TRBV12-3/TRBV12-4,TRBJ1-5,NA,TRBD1,TGTGCCAGCACCAGACAGGACAGGGGGCTTCAGCCCCAGCATTTT,CASTRQDRGLQPQHF
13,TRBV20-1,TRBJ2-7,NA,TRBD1,TGCAGCGGACGACAGGGTGGCACCTACGAGCAGTACTTC,CSGRQGGTYEQYF